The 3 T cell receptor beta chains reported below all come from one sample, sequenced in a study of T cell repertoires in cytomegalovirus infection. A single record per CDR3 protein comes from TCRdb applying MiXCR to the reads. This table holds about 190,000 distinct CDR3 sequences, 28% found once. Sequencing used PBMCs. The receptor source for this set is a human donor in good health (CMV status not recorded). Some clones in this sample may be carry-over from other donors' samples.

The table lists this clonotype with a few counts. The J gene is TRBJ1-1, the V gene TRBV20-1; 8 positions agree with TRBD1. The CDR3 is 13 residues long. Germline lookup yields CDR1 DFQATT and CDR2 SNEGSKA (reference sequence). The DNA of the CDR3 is TGCGCTACCGACAGGGGCGGATGGGCTGAAGCTTTCTTT. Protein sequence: CATDRGGWAEAFF.

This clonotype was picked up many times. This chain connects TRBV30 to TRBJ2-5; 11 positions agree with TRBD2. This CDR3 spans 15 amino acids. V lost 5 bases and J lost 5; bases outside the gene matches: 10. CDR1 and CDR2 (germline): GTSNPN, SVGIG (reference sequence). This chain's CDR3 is CAWGTGTSGRETQYF. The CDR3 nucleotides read TGTGCCTGGGGGACCGGGACTAGCGGAAGGGAGACCCAGTACTTC.

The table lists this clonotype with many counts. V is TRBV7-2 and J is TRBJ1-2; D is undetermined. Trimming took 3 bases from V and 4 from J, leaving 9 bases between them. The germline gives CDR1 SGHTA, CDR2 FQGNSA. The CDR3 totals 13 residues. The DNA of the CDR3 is TGTGCCAGCAGCTTTGAGGAGACCTATGGCTACACCTTC. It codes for CASSFEETYGYTF.